This T cell receptor beta chain was sequenced during a study of OX40 agonist ivuxolimab in advanced cancers. The study, taken as a whole, reports: The CD4+ and CD8+ T cells in the blood had expanded clonally by week 6 at 0.1 to 3.0 mg/kg. No antigen was identified for the clonally expanded peripheral T cells.

Clones were read by immunoSEQ multiplex PCR, and TCRdb kept only the in-frame ones, dropping some. The table lists about 76,000 clones, less than 90% of them singletons. The investigators sampled blood at baseline, at cycle 4 day 1, and at cycle 7 day 1. With respect to this clone: The antigen is not known.

The V gene's germline CDR1 is SGHRS and CDR2 YFSETQ. The V end was cut by 0 bases, the J end by 4 bases, with 16 bases between. This CDR3 spans 16 amino acids. The chain has TRBV5-1 and TRBJ2-5; a weak D match, TRBD1 (6 bases). Sequences were derived from CD4+ or CD8+ T cells sorted from blood, sampled in a trial of the OX40 agonist ivuxolimab. The source is an adult with an advanced solid tumor such as melanoma, head and neck, liver or kidney cancer. This CDR3 reads CASSLGFTGLGETQYF. As DNA, the CDR3 is TGCGCCAGCAGCTTGGGGTTTACAGGGTTGGGAGAGACCCAGTACTTC.